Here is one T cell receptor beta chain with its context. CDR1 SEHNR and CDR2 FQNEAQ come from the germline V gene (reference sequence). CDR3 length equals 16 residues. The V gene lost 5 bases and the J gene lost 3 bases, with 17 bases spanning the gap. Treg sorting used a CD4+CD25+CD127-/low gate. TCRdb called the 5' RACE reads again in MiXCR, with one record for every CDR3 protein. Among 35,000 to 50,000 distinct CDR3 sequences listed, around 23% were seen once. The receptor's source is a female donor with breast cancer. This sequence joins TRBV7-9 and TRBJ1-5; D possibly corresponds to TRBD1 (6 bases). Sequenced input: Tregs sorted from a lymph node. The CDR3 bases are TGTGCCAGCAGCCAGGGTACAGGGAGCCTCAATCAGCCCCAGCATTTT. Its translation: CASSQGTGSLNQPQHF.